These 16 T cell receptor beta chains were all obtained from the same sample, sequenced in a study of OX40 agonist ivuxolimab in advanced cancers. Libraries were built with the immunoSEQ multiplex PCR assay. The table comes from immuneACCESS by way of TCRdb, which keeps in-frame sequences with V and J called. Part of the clones is missing from these tables; in studies checked, under half for an unresolved V gene and the rest for unknown reasons. The sample table records 28,000 or so clones; around four fifths of these occur just once. The top ten constitute around 10% of the sample. The specimen comprised CD4+ or CD8+ T cells sorted from blood, sampled in a trial of the OX40 agonist ivuxolimab. The receptors stem from an adult with an advanced solid tumor such as melanoma, head and neck, liver or kidney cancer.

V gene TRBV4-1 combines with J gene TRBJ1-2; D remains unclear. Trimming shortened V by 0 bases and J by 5 bases, and 13 bases separated the two germline ends. Germline loops: CDR1 MGHRA, CDR2 YSYEKL. CDR3 length: 15 residues. In nucleotides, the CDR3 is TGCGCCAGCAGCCAAGAGGGGAGCAGGCCATATGGCTACACCTTC. This sequence encodes CASSQEGSRPYGYTF.

The rearrangement links TRBV7-3 to TRBJ2-5, with a tentative D call TRBD2 (6 bases). The CDR3 contains 15 residues. Germline loops: CDR1 SGHTA, CDR2 FQGTGA. Trimming left V 5 bases short and J 7 bases short, with 20 bases between. The CDR3 DNA follows: TGTGCCAGCAGCCTCAGTGGAGGGGCTCGGGGGACCCAGTACTTC. Its translation is CASSLSGGARGTQYF.

The chain uses TRBV27 and TRBJ1-2; 8 nucleotides align to TRBD1. The CDR3 runs 17 residues. Germline assignment: CDR1 MNHEY and CDR2 SMNVEV (reference sequence). Germline trimming cut 0 bases from V and 8 bases from J; bases unmatched to any gene: 14. The CDR3 loop reads CASSLSPQGAALWGYTF. The CDR3, as DNA: TGTGCCAGCAGTTTATCCCCGCAGGGGGCAGCGTTGTGGGGCTACACCTTC.

Details on this clone: One junction end does not reproduce the germline sequence, and a read error may be involved. Other DNA sequences in the same sample also yield this CDR3. The chain uses TRBV6-5 and TRBJ2-7; D gene uncertain. The CDR3 spans 13 residues. Germline V CDR1 and CDR2: MNHEY, SVGAGI. The CDR3 DNA reads as TGTGCCAGTAGTTACTCGGACTCCTACGAGCAGTACTTC. It is translated as CASSYSDSYEQYF.

The chain employs TRBV6-9 and TRBJ1-5; 9 bases line up with TRBD1. Germline CDR1 reads MNHGY; CDR2 reads SVAAGI. This CDR3 has 15 amino acids. J lost 2 bases, V lost 2 bases, and 1 base had no gene match. The CDR3 DNA follows: TGTGCCAGCAGTTATCGGGACAGGGGCAATCAGCCCCAGCATTTT. It translates to CASSYRDRGNQPQHF.

The CDR3 DNA reads TGTGCCAGTAGTACGACAGGGGGCGGAGGTGGCTACACCTTC. It encodes CASSTTGGGGGYTF. The genes are TRBV19 and TRBJ1-2, with TRBD1 matching 10 bases. Trimming removed 4 bases from V and 7 bases from J; junction bases left unmatched: 6. This CDR3 region has 14 residues. Germline CDR1 and CDR2: LNHDA and SQIVND (reference sequence).

V is TRBV6-5 and J is TRBJ2-5; 8 bases are shared with TRBD1. Germline V CDR1 and CDR2: MNHEY, SVGAGI. The CDR3 spans 15 residues. V trimming: 0 bases; J trimming: 4 bases; junction bases outside the gene matches: 4. The chain's CDR3 is CASSYSDRAAETQYF. The CDR3 DNA is TGTGCCAGCAGTTACTCGGACAGGGCGGCAGAGACCCAGTACTTC.

This clone came up once. The genes are TRBV28 and TRBJ2-1; a weak D match, TRBD2 (5 bases). The CDR3 runs to 16 residues. Deletions cut 6 bases from V and 1 base from J, with 16 bases between. Germline V gene lookup returns CDR1 MDHEN and CDR2 SYDVKM. The CDR3 sequence: CASSRPPSRSYNEQFF. The CDR3 DNA follows: TGTGCCAGCAGCCGGCCTCCTAGCCGGTCCTACAATGAGCAGTTCTTC.

The rearrangement uses TRBV5-1 and TRBJ2-5; TRBD1 might be the D (6 bases). V was cut by 4 bases and J by 5 bases, with 18 bases left in between. The CDR3 extends over 15 amino acids. Germline CDR1 SGHRS, CDR2 YFSETQ. The CDR3 here is CASSPTGGTMETQYF. The DNA for the CDR3 is TGCGCCAGCAGCCCGACCGGTGGGACAATGGAGACCCAGTACTTC.

This clone was recorded only once. V is TRBV2 and J is TRBJ2-1; TRBD1 is a possible D gene (5 bases). Germline values: CDR1 SNHLY, CDR2 FYNNEI. This CDR3 has 14 amino acids. V lost 7 bases and J 2 bases, leaving 12 bases between the germline ends. The CDR3 sequence is CASTVQDTYNEQFF. The CDR3 nucleotides are TGTGCCAGCACGGTACAGGATACCTACAATGAGCAGTTCTTC.

The CDR3 reads CSVDEGLPSGANVLTF. As DNA, the CDR3 is TGCAGCGTTGACGAGGGTCTCCCCTCTGGGGCCAACGTCCTGACTTTC. The rearrangement joins TRBV29-1 to TRBJ2-6; D may be TRBD2 (5 bases). With 3 bases removed from V and 0 bases from J, the gap between germline ends came to 12 bases. Germline CDR1 is SQVTM and CDR2 is ANQGSEA. This CDR3 region has 16 residues. Variable domain in full (rest from reference TRBV29-1 and TRBJ2-6): SAVISQKPSRDICQRGTSLTIQCQVDSQVTMMFWYRQQPGQSLTLIATANQGSEATYESGFVIDKFPISRPNLTFSTLTVSNMSPEDSSIYLCSVDEGLPSGANVLTFGAGSRLTVL.

The rearrangement uses TRBV6-5 and TRBJ1-5, with D possibly matching TRBD1 (5 bases). The V and J ends lost 5 bases and 5 bases respectively, with 13 bases between them. The CDR3 is 14 residues long. CDR1 MNHEY and CDR2 SVGAGI come from the germline V gene. CDR3 DNA sequence: TGTGCCAGCAGTCAGCAGGGCACCGATCAGCCCCAGCATTTT. It encodes CASSQQGTDQPQHF.

In its sample, this clone was seen a few times. The chain couples TRBV7-2 to TRBJ1-4; 9 positions agree with TRBD1. The J segment lost 0 bases and the V segment lost 5 bases, leaving 7 bases of the junction unmatched. The length of the CDR3 is 17 residues. Germline values: CDR1 SGHTA, CDR2 FQGNSA. In DNA, the CDR3 is TGTGCCAGCAGCCGGGACAGGGATAGGGCAACTAATGAAAAACTGTTTTTT. Translated: CASSRDRDRATNEKLFF.

V and J are TRBV27 and TRBJ2-7; D not certain. Germline V gene sequence: CDR1 MNHEY, CDR2 SMNVEV (reference sequence). The CDR3 is 15 residues long. V lost 2 bases and J 5 bases, leaving 16 bases between the germline ends. Here the CDR3 reads CASSLLVEQANEQYF. CDR3 nucleotide sequence: TGTGCCAGCAGTTTACTAGTAGAGCAAGCCAACGAGCAGTACTTC.

The genes are TRBV9 and TRBJ1-2; D may be TRBD1 (5 bases). Germline V gene lookup returns CDR1 SGDLS and CDR2 YYNGEE. This CDR3 has 12 residues. V dropped 6 bases and J dropped 7 bases, with 13 bases sitting between them. This chain's CDR3 is CASTAGAGGYTF. The CDR3 DNA follows: TGTGCCAGCACGGCCGGGGCGGGTGGCTACACCTTC.

The chain couples TRBV11-2 to TRBJ2-7; D possibly uses TRBD1 or TRBD2 (5 bases each). V was shortened by 5 bases and J by 0 bases, with 14 bases between the two germline ends. This CDR3 contains 15 residues. Germline V lookup: CDR1 SGHAT, CDR2 FQNNGV. The DNA for the CDR3 is TGTGCCAGCAGCATCTGGGACCCCAGCTCCTACGAGCAGTACTTC. Protein: CASSIWDPSSYEQYF.